Below, 3 T cell receptor beta chains from the same sample are listed, as sequenced in a study of cytotoxic CD8 clonotypes in ibrutinib-treated CLL. Only in-frame clones appear in the TCRdb table, and some are missing; sequencing was by immunoSEQ multiplex PCR. The sample holds 150,000 or so clones; around 84% are singletons and the top ten take 7.6%. Material: PBMCs, obtained after 36 months of ibrutinib treatment. The receptors were gathered from a human donor with chronic lymphocytic leukemia.

This chain uses TRBV5-1 with TRBJ1-5; 12 positions agree with TRBD1. Trimming removed 0 bases from V and 3 bases from J; junction bases left unmatched: 1. Germline-derived CDR1 and CDR2 are SGHRS and YFSETQ. The CDR3 length is 16 residues. The CDR3 DNA reads TGCGCCAGCAGCTTGGGGGGACAGGGGGCCAATCAGCCCCAGCATTTT. This translates into CASSLGGQGANQPQHF.

This chain joins TRBV4-1 and TRBJ1-2; a possible D gene is TRBD1 (6 bases). The CDR3 runs 14 residues. Trimming pared 4 bases from V and 6 bases from J, leaving 15 bases between. Per germline, CDR1 MGHRA and CDR2 YSYEKL. CDR3 in amino acids: CASSPLGTKNGYTF. In DNA form, the CDR3 reads TGCGCCAGCAGCCCACTCGGGACAAAGAATGGCTACACCTTC.

The rearrangement links TRBV7-2 to TRBJ1-2; TRBD1 aligns across 9 bases. V shed 6 bases and J 4 bases; nucleotides not matched to a gene: 6. The CDR3 runs to 14 residues. Per the germline V gene, CDR1 is SGHTA and CDR2 is FQGNSA. CDR3 residues: CASSSDRGGYGYTF. CDR3 DNA sequence: TGTGCCAGCAGTTCCGACAGGGGGGGCTATGGCTACACCTTC.